These T cell receptor beta chains were read from a single sample in a study of blood T cell repertoires in COVID-19. Clones were read by immunoSEQ multiplex PCR, and TCRdb kept only the in-frame ones, dropping some. The sample has 35,000 to 45,000 clones; approximately 78% are singletons. Sequencing was performed on peripheral blood. The receptor source for this set is a man aged 65-85 years with acute or convalescent COVID-19. CDR3s include the opening cysteine and the closing phenylalanine or tryptophan. The D gene is left open where the match is weak. Size tells how often a clone was seen (once, few, many) or the class of an expanded clone, and some rows leave it out.

DNA | CDR3 | size | D | J | length | V
TGTGCCAGCAGCGTTAGACAGGGGGCGACCTACGAGCAGTACTTC | CASSVRQGATYEQYF | NA | TRBD1 | TRBJ2-7 | 15 | TRBV7-9
TGTGCCAGCAGCCCGAGCTGGGGGCGCCGGTCCGAGCAGTACTTC | CASSPSWGRRSEQYF | NA | NA | TRBJ2-7 | 15 | TRBV9
TGTGCCAGCAGCTTACGCGCAGGACACAACGGATCACCCCTCCACTTT | CASSLRAGHNGSPLHF | NA | NA | TRBJ1-6 | 16 | TRBV7-2
TGTGCCAGCAGCATTCTAGCGGGGGGTCGAAATGAGCAGTTCTTC | CASSILAGGRNEQFF | NA | TRBD2 | TRBJ2-1 | 15 | TRBV5-4
TGCAGCGTCAACAGGGGGCAGACCTACGAGCAGTACTTC | CSVNRGQTYEQYF | NA | TRBD1 | TRBJ2-7 | 13 | TRBV29-1
TGTGCCAGCTGGCCGGGACAGACGAACACTGAAGCTTTCTTT | CASWPGQTNTEAFF | NA | TRBD1 | TRBJ1-1 | 14 | TRBV18
TGTGCCAGCAGCCCGCGGAATTCACCCCTCCACTTT | CASSPRNSPLHF | NA | NA | TRBJ1-6 | 12 | TRBV7-8
TGTGCCAGCAGCTTAGGGGGGGGTCGCAACACCGAGCAGTACTTC | CASSLGGGRNTEQYF | NA | TRBD2 | TRBJ2-7 | 15 | TRBV11-3
TGTGCCAGCAGTCCCGGGACAGGGTATACCGGGGAGCTGTTTTTT | CASSPGTGYTGELFF | NA | TRBD1 | TRBJ2-2 | 15 | TRBV2
TGTGCCAGTAGTGGCAGCCGGGACAGGCTAACGACGGATGAAAAACTGTTTTTT | CASSGSRDRLTTDEKLFF | NA | TRBD1 | TRBJ1-4 | 18 | TRBV19
TGTGCCAGCAGCCGACAGTCGAATTCACCCCTCCACTTT | CASSRQSNSPLHF | NA | NA | TRBJ1-6 | 13 | TRBV7-8
TGTGCCAGCAAACCGACAGGGGTCAGGCCTAACTATGGCTACACCTTC | CASKPTGVRPNYGYTF | once | TRBD1 | TRBJ1-2 | 16 | TRBV25-1
TGTGCCAGCAGTTACCAGGGGTCCAGCCTGCCCGTCCTGACTTTC | CASSYQGSSLPVLTF | once | NA | TRBJ2-6 | 15 | TRBV6-5
TGTGCCAGTAGTGGGAGGGGTAACTATGGCTACACCTTC | CASSGRGNYGYTF | NA | NA | TRBJ1-2 | 13 | TRBV19
TGTGCCAAAGGACAGGGGTTTGGGGCCAACGTCCTGACTTTC | CAKGQGFGANVLTF | NA | TRBD1 | TRBJ2-6 | 14 | TRBV3-1/TRBV3-2
TGTGCCAGCAGTCCAAATGTTGTCTCGTCGGAGGGCTACACCTTC | CASSPNVVSSEGYTF | NA | NA | TRBJ1-2 | 15 | TRBV2
TGTGCCTGGAGTGTCGGTGCCGACTACGAGCAGTACTTC | CAWSVGADYEQYF | NA | NA | TRBJ2-7 | 13 | TRBV30
TGTGCCAGCAGAGTGGGGACTGCCTCTGGAAACACCATATATTTT | CASRVGTASGNTIYF | NA | NA | TRBJ1-3 | 15 | TRBV2
TGTGCCAGCAGTTACTCGACTATTAAAACAGATACGCAGTATTTT | CASSYSTIKTDTQYF | NA | NA | TRBJ2-3 | 15 | TRBV6-5
TGTGCCAGCAGCCCACTCGGCAGGGAAGACTATGGCTACACCTTC | CASSPLGREDYGYTF | NA | NA | TRBJ1-2 | 15 | TRBV7-9
TGTGCCAGCAGCCCCTCAGGAGGGTCTGGAAACACCATATATTTT | CASSPSGGSGNTIYF | NA | NA | TRBJ1-3 | 15 | TRBV3-1/TRBV3-2
TGCAGCGTGGGGCCCGGACAGGCGGTTCCCTATGGCTACACCTTC | CSVGPGQAVPYGYTF | NA | TRBD1 | TRBJ1-2 | 15 | TRBV29-1
TGTGCCAGCTCCCCAAAACCGGGACAGCGACACTACGAGCAGTACTTC | CASSPKPGQRHYEQYF | NA | TRBD1 | TRBJ2-7 | 16 | TRBV18
TGTGCCAGCAGCTCTTCGGGACAGGGGGGCTCTGGGGCCAACGTCCTGACTTTC | CASSSSGQGGSGANVLTF | NA | TRBD1 | TRBJ2-6 | 18 | TRBV7-9
TGTGCCAGCAGCTTAGGACAGGGGGTCCAAGAGACCCAGTACTTC | CASSLGQGVQETQYF | NA | TRBD1 | TRBJ2-5 | 15 | TRBV11-3
TGTGCCACCAGTGACCCAAGGACAGGGTATGGCAATCAGCCCCAGCATTTT | CATSDPRTGYGNQPQHF | few | TRBD1 | TRBJ1-5 | 17 | TRBV24-1
TGTGCCAGCAGTTTACATACTGGCTCTGGGGCCAACGTCCTGACTTTC | CASSLHTGSGANVLTF | NA | NA | TRBJ2-6 | 16 | TRBV28
TGTGCCAGCAGTTTCGGGTTAAACACCGGGGAGCTGTTTTTT | CASSFGLNTGELFF | once | NA | TRBJ2-2 | 14 | TRBV7-7
TGTGCCAGCAGTTTATTGACAGGAGGAAGCGGAAACACCATATATTTT | CASSLLTGGSGNTIYF | NA | NA | TRBJ1-3 | 16 | TRBV6-5
TGCAGCGCCACGATCAGGACAGGGGAGGCCGAGCAGTACTTC | CSATIRTGEAEQYF | NA | TRBD1 | TRBJ2-7 | 14 | TRBV29-1
TGCGCCAGCAGCCACAGGACTAGCGGGCAAGAGACCCAGTACTTC | CASSHRTSGQETQYF | NA | TRBD2 | TRBJ2-5 | 15 | TRBV4-3